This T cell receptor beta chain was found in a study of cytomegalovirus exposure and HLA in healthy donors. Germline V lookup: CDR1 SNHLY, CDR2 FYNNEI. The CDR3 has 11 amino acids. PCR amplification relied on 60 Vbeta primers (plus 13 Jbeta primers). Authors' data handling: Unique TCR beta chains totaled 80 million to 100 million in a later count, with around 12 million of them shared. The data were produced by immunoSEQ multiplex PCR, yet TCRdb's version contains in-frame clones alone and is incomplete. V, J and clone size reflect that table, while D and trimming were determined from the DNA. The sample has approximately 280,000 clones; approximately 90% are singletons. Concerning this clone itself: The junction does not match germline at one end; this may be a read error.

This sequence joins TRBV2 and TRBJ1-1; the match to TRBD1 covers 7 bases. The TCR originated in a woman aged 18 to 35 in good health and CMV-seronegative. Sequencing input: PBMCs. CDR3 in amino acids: CASSESRTGRF. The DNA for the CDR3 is TGTGCCAGCAGTGAATCCCGGACAGGCCGTTTT. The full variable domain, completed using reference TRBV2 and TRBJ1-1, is EPEVTQTPSHQVTQMGQEVILRCVPISNHLYFYWYRQILGQKVEFLVSFYNNEISEKSEIFDDQFSVERPDGSNFTLKIRSTKLEDSAMYFCASSESRTGRFGQGTRLTVV.